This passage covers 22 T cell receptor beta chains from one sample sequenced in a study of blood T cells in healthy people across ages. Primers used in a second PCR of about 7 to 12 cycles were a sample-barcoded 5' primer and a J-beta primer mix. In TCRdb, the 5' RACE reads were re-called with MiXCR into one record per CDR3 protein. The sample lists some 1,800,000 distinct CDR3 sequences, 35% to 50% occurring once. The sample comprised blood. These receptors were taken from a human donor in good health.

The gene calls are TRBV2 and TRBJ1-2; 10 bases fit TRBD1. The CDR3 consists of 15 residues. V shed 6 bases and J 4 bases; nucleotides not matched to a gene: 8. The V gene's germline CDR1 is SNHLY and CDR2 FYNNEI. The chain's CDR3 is CASRLTGGLGYGYTF. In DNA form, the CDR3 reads TGTGCCAGCAGACTGACAGGGGGCTTGGGCTATGGCTACACCTTC.

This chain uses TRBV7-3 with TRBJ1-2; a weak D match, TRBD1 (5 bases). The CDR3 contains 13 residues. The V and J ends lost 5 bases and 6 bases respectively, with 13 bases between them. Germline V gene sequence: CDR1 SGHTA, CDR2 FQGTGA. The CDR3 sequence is CASSPGQLHGYTF. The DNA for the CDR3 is TGTGCCAGCAGCCCAGGGCAGTTGCATGGCTACACCTTC.

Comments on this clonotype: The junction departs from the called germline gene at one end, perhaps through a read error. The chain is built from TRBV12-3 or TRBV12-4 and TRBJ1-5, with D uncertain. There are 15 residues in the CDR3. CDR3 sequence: CASSIGVGNNQPQHF. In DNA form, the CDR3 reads TGTGCCAGCAGCATAGGAGTAGGCAACAATCAGCCTCAGCATTTT.

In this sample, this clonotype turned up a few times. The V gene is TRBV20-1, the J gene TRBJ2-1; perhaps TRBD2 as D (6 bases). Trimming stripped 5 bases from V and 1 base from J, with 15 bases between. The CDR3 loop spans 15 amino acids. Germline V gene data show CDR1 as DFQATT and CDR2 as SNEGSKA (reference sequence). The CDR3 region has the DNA TGCAGTGCTCCCCAGCGGGCCCGATCCTACAATGAGCAGTTCTTC. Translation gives CSAPQRARSYNEQFF.

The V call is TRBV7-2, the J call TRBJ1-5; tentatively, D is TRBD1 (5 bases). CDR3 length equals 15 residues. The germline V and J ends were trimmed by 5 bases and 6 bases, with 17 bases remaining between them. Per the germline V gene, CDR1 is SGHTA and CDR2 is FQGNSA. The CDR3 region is CASSTFNSGTQPQHF. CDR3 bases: TGTGCCAGCAGCACCTTCAACTCAGGGACTCAGCCCCAGCATTTT.

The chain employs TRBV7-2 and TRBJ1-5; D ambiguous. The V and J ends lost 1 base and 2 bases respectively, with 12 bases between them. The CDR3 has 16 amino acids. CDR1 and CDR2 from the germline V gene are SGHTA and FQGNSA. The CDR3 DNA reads TGTGCCAGCAGCTTAGTGGGGAGCCTGGGCAATCAGCCCCAGCATTTT. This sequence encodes CASSLVGSLGNQPQHF.

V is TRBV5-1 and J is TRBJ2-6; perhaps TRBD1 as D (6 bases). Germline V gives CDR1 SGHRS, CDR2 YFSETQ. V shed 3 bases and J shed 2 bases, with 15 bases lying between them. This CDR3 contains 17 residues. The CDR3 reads CASSSSTGLTGANVLTF. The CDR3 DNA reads TGCGCCAGCAGCTCCTCCACAGGGCTCACTGGGGCCAACGTCCTGACTTTC. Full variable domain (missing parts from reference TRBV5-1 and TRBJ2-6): KAGVTQTPRYLIKTRGQQVTLSCSPISGHRSVSWYQQTPGQGLQFLFEYFSETQRNKGNFPGRFSGRQFSNSRSEMNVSTLELGDSALYLCASSSSTGLTGANVLTFGAGSRLTVL.

CDR3 sequence: CASSYITGIHEQYF. DNA of the CDR3: TGTGCCAGCAGTTACATAACAGGGATCCACGAGCAGTACTTC. This sequence joins TRBV6-2 or TRBV6-3 and TRBJ2-7; tentatively, D is TRBD1 (6 bases). The CDR3 sequence is 14 residues long. With 2 bases removed from V and 5 bases from J, the gap between germline ends came to 13 bases. Germline CDR1 MNHEY, CDR2 SVGEGT.

The CDR3 nucleotides read TGCAGTGCAGAGACTAGTACAGATACGCAGTATTTT. Translated: CSAETSTDTQYF. The chain employs TRBV20-1 and TRBJ2-3; a weak D match, TRBD2 (6 bases). This CDR3 comprises 12 residues. Trimming stripped 6 bases from V and 3 bases from J, with 10 bases between. Germline V gives CDR1 DFQATT, CDR2 SNEGSKA (reference sequence).

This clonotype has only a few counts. The CDR3 nucleotides are TGCGCCAGCGGCTATTCCCCGTCGGGGAGCGACGAGCAGTACTTC. This codes for CASGYSPSGSDEQYF. The J gene is TRBJ2-7, the V gene TRBV5-1, with a possible D match to TRBD2 (5 bases). Germline V gene data show CDR1 as SGHRS and CDR2 as YFSETQ. Trimming took off 7 bases at V and 5 bases at J, with 22 bases between the two ends. The CDR3 runs to 15 residues.

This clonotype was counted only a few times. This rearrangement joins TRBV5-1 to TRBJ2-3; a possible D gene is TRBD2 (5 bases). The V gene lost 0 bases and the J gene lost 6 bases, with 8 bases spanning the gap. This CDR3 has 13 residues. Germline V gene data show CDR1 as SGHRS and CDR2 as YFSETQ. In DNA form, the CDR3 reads TGCGCCAGCAGCTTGGGCGAGCGGGATACGCAGTATTTT. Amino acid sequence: CASSLGERDTQYF.

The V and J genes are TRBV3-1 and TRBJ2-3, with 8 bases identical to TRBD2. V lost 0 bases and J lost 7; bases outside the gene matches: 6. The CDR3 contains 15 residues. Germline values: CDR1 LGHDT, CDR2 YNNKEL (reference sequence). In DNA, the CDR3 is TGTGCCAGCAGCCAAGATAGATTAGCGGGGAATACGCAGTATTTT. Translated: CASSQDRLAGNTQYF.

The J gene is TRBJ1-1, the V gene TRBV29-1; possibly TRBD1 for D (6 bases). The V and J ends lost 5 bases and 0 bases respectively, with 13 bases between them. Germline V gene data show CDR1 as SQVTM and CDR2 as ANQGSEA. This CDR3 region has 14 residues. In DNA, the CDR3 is TGCAGCGTTTTTGGACAGCCTATGAACACTGAAGCTTTCTTT. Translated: CSVFGQPMNTEAFF.

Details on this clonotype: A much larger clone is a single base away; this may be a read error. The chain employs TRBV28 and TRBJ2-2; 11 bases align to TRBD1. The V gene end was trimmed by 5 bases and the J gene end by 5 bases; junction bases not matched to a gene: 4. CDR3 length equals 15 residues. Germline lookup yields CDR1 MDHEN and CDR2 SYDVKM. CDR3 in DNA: TGTGCCAGCAGTCCGGGACAGGGGGAAACCGGGGAGCTGTTTTTT. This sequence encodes CASSPGQGETGELFF.

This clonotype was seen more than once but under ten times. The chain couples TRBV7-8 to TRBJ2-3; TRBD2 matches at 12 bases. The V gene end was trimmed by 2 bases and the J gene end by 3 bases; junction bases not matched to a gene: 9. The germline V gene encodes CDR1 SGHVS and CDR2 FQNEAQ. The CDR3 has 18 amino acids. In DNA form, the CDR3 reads TGTGCCAGCAGCTTATCGCCTAGCGGGGGGGTAACAACAGATACGCAGTATTTT. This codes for CASSLSPSGGVTTDTQYF.

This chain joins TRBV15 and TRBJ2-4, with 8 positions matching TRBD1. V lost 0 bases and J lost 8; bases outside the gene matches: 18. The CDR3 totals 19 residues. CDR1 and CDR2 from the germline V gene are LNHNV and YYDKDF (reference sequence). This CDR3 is CATSRDRILRTGYSHIQYF. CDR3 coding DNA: TGTGCCACCAGCAGAGATCGAATCTTGAGGACAGGGTATTCCCACATTCAGTACTTC.

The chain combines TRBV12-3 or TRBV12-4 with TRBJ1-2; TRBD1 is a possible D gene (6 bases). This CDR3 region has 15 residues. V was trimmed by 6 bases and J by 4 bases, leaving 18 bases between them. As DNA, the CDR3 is TGTGCCAGCAGCGTTTTTGGGGGCGGAGCCTATGGCTACACCTTC. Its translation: CASSVFGGGAYGYTF.

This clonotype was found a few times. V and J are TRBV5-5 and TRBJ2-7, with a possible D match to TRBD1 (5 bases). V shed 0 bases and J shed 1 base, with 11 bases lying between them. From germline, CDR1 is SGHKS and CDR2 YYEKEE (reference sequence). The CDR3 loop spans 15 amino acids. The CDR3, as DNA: TGTGCCAGCAGCTTGGCAGGGTTAACTTCCTACGAGCAGTACTTC. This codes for CASSLAGLTSYEQYF.

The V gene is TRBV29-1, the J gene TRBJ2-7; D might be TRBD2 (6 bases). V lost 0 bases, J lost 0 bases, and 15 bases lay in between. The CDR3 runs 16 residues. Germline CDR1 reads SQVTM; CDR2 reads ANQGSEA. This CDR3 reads CSVEDYGLGSSYEQYF. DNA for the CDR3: TGCAGCGTTGAAGATTACGGCCTCGGGAGCTCCTACGAGCAGTACTTC.

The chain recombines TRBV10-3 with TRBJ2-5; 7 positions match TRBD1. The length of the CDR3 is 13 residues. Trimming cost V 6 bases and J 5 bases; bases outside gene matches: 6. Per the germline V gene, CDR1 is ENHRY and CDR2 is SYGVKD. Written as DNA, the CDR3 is TGTGCCATCAGGGGACAGCCTCGGGAGACCCAGTACTTC. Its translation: CAIRGQPRETQYF.

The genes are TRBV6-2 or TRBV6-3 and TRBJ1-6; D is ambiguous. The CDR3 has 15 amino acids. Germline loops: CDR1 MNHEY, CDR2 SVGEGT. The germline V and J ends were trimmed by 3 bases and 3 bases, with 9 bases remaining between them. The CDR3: CASSYTTVYNSPLHF. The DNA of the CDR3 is TGTGCCAGCAGTTATACGACGGTCTATAATTCACCCCTCCACTTT.

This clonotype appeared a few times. Written as DNA, the CDR3 is TGTGCCAGCACCCAGACTAGTTGGGAGACCCAGTACTTC. Its translation is CASTQTSWETQYF. The chain recombines TRBV12-3 or TRBV12-4 with TRBJ2-5, with D possibly matching TRBD2 (6 bases). There are 13 residues in the CDR3. Between the trimmed V and J ends, which lost 7 bases and 5 bases, there was a span of 14 bases.